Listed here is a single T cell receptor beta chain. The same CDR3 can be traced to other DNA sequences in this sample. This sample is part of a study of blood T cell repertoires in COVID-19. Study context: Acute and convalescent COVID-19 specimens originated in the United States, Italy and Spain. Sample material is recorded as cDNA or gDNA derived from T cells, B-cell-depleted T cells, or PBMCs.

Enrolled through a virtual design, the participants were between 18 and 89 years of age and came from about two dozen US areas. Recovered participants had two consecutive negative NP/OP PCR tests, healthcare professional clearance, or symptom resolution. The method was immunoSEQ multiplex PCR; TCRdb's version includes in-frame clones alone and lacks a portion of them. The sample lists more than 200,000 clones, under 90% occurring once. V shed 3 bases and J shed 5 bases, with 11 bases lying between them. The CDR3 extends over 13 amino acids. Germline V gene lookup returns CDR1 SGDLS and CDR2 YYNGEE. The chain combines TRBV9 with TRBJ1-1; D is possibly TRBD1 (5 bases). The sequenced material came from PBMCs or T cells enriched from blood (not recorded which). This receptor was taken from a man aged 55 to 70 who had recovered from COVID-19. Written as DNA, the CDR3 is TGTGCCAGCAGCGGCACCGGGGGAACTGAAGCTTTCTTT. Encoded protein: CASSGTGGTEAFF.